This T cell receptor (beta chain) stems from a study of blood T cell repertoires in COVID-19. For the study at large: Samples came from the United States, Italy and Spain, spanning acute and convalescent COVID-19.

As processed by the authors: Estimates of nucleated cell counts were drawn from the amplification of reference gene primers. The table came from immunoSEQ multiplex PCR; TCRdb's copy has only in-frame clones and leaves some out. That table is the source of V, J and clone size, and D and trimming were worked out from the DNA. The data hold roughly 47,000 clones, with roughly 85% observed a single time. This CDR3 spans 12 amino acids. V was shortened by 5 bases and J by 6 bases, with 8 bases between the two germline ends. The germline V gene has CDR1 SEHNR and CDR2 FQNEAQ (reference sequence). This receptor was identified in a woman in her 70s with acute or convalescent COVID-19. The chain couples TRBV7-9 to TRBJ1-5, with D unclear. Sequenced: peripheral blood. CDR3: CASSNEVQPQHF. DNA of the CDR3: TGTGCCAGCAGCAACGAGGTTCAGCCCCAGCATTTT.